At least ten counts were recorded for the clone carrying this TCR beta chain. The antigen is unknown. This entry is derived from a study of identical twins' blood T cells. Study results and caveats: Shared CDR3 clonotype counts tracked mainly the product of cloneset sizes.

TCR cDNA libraries were made from RNA using a previously described, modified protocol. A single record per CDR3 protein comes from TCRdb applying MiXCR to the 5' RACE reads. The table has 300,000 to 400,000 distinct CDR3 sequences, approximately 30% seen once. The sequenced sample consisted of PBMCs. The origin of this receptor is a woman aged 18-49 years in good health.

In DNA, the CDR3 is TGCAGCGTGGGAAACAGGGGTTTTCGGGTGAACACTGAAGCTTTCTTT. Translating gives CSVGNRGFRVNTEAFF. J is TRBJ1-1 and V is TRBV29-1; the match to TRBD1 covers 7 bases. The CDR3 extends over 16 amino acids. V lost 6 bases to trimming and J lost 0 bases; unmatched junction nucleotides: 13. Germline CDR1 SQVTM, CDR2 ANQGSEA.